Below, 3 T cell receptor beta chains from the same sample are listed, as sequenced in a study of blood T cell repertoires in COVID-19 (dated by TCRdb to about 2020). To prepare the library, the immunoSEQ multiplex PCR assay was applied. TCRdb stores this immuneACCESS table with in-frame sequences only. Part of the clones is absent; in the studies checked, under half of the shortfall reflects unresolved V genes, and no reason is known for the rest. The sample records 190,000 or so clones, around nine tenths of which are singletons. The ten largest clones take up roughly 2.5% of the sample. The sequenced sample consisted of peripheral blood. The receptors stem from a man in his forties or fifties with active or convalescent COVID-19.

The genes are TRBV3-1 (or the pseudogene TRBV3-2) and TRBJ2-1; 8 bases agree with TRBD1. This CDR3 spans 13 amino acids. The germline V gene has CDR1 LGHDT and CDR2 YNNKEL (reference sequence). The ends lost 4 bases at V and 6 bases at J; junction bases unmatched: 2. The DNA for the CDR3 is TGTGCCAGCAGCCCCACAGGGGGCAATGAGCAGTTCTTC. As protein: CASSPTGGNEQFF.

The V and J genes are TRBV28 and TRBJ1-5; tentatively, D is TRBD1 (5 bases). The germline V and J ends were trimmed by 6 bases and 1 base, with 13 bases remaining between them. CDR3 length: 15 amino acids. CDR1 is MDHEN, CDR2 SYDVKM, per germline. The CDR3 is CASSPWEGSNQPQHF. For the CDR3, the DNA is TGTGCCAGCAGCCCGTGGGAGGGGAGCAATCAGCCCCAGCATTTT.

The CDR3 sequence: CASSQDRGPTDTQYF. The CDR3, as DNA: TGTGCCAGCAGTCAGGACAGGGGACCCACAGATACGCAGTATTTT. J is TRBJ2-3 and V is TRBV7-8, with 9 nucleotides matching TRBD1. Germline trimming cut 6 bases from V and 2 bases from J; bases unmatched to any gene: 6. CDR1 and CDR2 from the germline V gene are SGHVS and FQNEAQ. The CDR3 is 15 residues long.